The 12 T cell receptor beta chains in this list originate from one sample, sequenced in a study of cytomegalovirus exposure and HLA in healthy donors (dated by TCRdb to about 2017). The library relied on the immunoSEQ multiplex PCR assay. A mixture of 60 forward primers for TCR Vbeta segments and 13 reverse primers for TCR Jbeta segments was used in the multiplex PCR. Imported from immuneACCESS, the table was reduced by TCRdb to in-frame sequences with V and J called. These copies leave out some clones; in studies compared against another copy, an unresolved V gene accounts for under half, and the cause of the remainder is not known. Within this sample are roughly 130,000 clones, with around 70% of them counted one time only. Of the sample, roughly 3% is held by the ten largest clones. The sample consisted of PBMCs. Receptors originate from a woman in her sixties in good health and CMV-seropositive.

The rearrangement joins TRBV9 to TRBJ2-2, with 9 bases identical to TRBD2. The CDR3 runs to 15 residues. Germline trimming cut 4 bases from V and 8 bases from J; bases unmatched to any gene: 9. Germline values: CDR1 SGDLS, CDR2 YYNGEE. In nucleotides, the CDR3 is TGTGCCAGCAGCCCCGAAGGCGGGGGGGTTGGGGAGCTGTTTTTT. As protein: CASSPEGGGVGELFF.

The V call is TRBV9, the J call TRBJ1-6; D call uncertain. V was clipped by 0 bases and J by 10 bases, with 11 bases between them. Germline CDR1 and CDR2: SGDLS and YYNGEE. The CDR3 is 14 amino acids. CDR3 nucleotides: TGTGCCAGCAGCGTAGGGGCAGTTCAGTCACCCCTCCACTTT. It is translated as CASSVGAVQSPLHF.

This clone was detected only once. The chain links TRBV18 to TRBJ2-7; the match to TRBD1 covers 10 bases. Trimming removed 6 bases from V and 6 bases from J; junction bases left unmatched: 17. CDR1 and CDR2 (germline): KGHSH, LQKENI. The CDR3 totals 17 residues. The CDR3 protein is CASSLGGFRDRGLEQYF. In DNA form, the CDR3 reads TGTGCCAGCTCCCTGGGGGGGTTCCGGGACAGGGGCCTCGAGCAGTACTTC.

CDR3 sequence: CASSQDTGSPLHF. The CDR3 nucleotides read TGCGCCAGCAGCCAAGATACTGGTTCACCCCTCCACTTT. V is TRBV4-1 and J is TRBJ1-6; D ambiguous. Germline V gene data show CDR1 as MGHRA and CDR2 as YSYEKL. This CDR3 spans 13 amino acids. V was clipped by 0 bases and J by 9 bases, with 6 bases between them.

The table lists this clone with a count of one. This sequence joins TRBV11-2 and TRBJ2-7; 7 bases match TRBD1. Per germline, CDR1 SGHAT and CDR2 FQNNGV. Trimming took 8 bases from V and 2 from J; bases not matched to a gene: 6. The CDR3 spans 13 residues. The CDR3 DNA is TGTGCCAGCCCAGACAGGGCGACCTACGAGCAGTACTTC. Protein product: CASPDRATYEQYF.

The chain carries TRBV7-3 and TRBJ2-1; tentatively, D is TRBD1 (6 bases). The V end lost 3 bases, the J end lost 0 bases, and 9 bases lay between the germline ends. The CDR3 has 15 residues. Looked up from germline, CDR1 is SGHTA and CDR2 is FQGTGA. In DNA form, the CDR3 reads TGTGCCAGCAGCTTCGGACAGAGCTCCTACAATGAGCAGTTCTTC. Translation gives CASSFGQSSYNEQFF.

V usage is TRBV19 and J usage is TRBJ1-5; possible D gene TRBD1, 5 bases. The CDR3 covers 15 residues. Germline V gene data show CDR1 as LNHDA and CDR2 as SQIVND (reference sequence). Between the trimmed V and J ends, which lost 3 bases and 6 bases, there was a span of 15 bases. The CDR3 DNA is TGTGCCAGTAGTATCATTGGTGGGGGGAGTCAGCCCCAGCATTTT. It is translated as CASSIIGGGSQPQHF.

This chain joins TRBV11-2 and TRBJ2-7; TRBD2 matches 7 bases. With 6 bases clipped from V and 1 base from J, the junction kept 9 bases outside the gene matches. The length of the CDR3 is 15 residues. The V gene's germline CDR1 is SGHAT and CDR2 FQNNGV. The CDR3 bases are TGTGCCAGCAGGCAAGGTCTAGCGGTATCCTACGAGCAGTACTTC. Translating it yields CASRQGLAVSYEQYF.

This clone appeared once. The rearrangement links TRBV5-1 to TRBJ1-1; no firm D call. CDR1 is SGHRS and CDR2 is YFSETQ in the germline V gene. V lost 4 bases and J lost 0, with 7 bases in between. This CDR3 comprises 13 residues. The CDR3 DNA sequence: TGCGCCAGCAGCCCAAATCTGAACACTGAAGCTTTCTTT. Residues: CASSPNLNTEAFF.

CDR3 DNA: TGTGCCAGCAGCGTGGGTTCGGGGGGGAACACTGAAGCTTTCTTT. Amino acids: CASSVGSGGNTEAFF. The chain has TRBV9 and TRBJ1-1; TRBD1 is a possible D gene (5 bases). The germline V and J ends were trimmed by 2 bases and 1 base, with 12 bases remaining between them. The CDR3 contains 15 residues. Germline CDR1 is SGDLS and CDR2 is YYNGEE.

The chain employs TRBV19 and TRBJ1-2; a weak D match, TRBD1 (6 bases). Trimming took 0 bases from V and 4 from J, leaving 9 bases between them. The length of the CDR3 is 14 residues. Germline CDR1 and CDR2: LNHDA and SQIVND (reference sequence). The CDR3, as DNA: TGTGCCAGTAGTATAGACAGGGGCCTCTATGGCTACACCTTC. Translated, it gives CASSIDRGLYGYTF.

In its sample, this clone was seen once. The chain joins TRBV6-1 to TRBJ2-3; TRBD2 might be the D (6 bases). Germline V gives CDR1 MNHNS, CDR2 SASEGT. This CDR3 spans 13 amino acids. The V gene lost 6 bases and the J gene lost 1 base, with 8 bases spanning the gap. CDR3 nucleotide sequence: TGTGCCAGCAGAGGGAGGCGCACAGATACGCAGTATTTT. Encoded protein: CASRGRRTDTQYF.